One T cell receptor (beta chain) is described in this entry. At the DNA level, this CDR3 is encoded by other sequences in the same sample as well. Only in-frame clones appear in the TCRdb table, and some are missing; sequencing was by immunoSEQ multiplex PCR. Found here are about 78,000 clones, roughly 87% of them singletons; the top ten hold 0.8% to 1.3%. The data originate from a study of blood T cell repertoires in COVID-19. For the study at large: Nucleic acid was either cDNA or gDNA, and it came from T cells, B-cell-depleted T cells, or PBMCs.

The CDR3 is made up of 16 amino acids. Trimming cost V 1 base and J 4 bases; bases outside gene matches: 3. Germline V gives CDR1 SEHNR, CDR2 FQNEAQ (reference sequence). This receptor was obtained from a woman between 45 and 60 years old in a cohort sampled during active COVID-19. The sequenced sample consisted of peripheral blood. The V and J genes are TRBV7-9 and TRBJ1-5, with 11 positions matching TRBD1. CDR3 bases: TGTGCCAGCAGCTTAGGGACAGGGGGCCCTAATCAGCCCCAGCATTTT. This sequence encodes CASSLGTGGPNQPQHF.